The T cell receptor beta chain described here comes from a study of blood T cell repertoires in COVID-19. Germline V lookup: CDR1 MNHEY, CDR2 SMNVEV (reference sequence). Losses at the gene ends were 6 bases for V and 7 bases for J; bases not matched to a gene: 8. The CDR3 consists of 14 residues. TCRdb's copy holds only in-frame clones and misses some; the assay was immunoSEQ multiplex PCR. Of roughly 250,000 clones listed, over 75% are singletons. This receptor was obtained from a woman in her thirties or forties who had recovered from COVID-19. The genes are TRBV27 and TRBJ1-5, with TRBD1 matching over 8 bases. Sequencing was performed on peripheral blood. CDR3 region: CASSAQGAEQPQHF. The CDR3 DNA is TGTGCCAGCAGCGCTCAGGGGGCGGAGCAGCCCCAGCATTTT.